Presented here are 25 T cell receptor beta chains from one specimen sequenced in a study of CD8 T cells in Susac syndrome. RNA was extracted with the RNeasy kit, and a quantity of roughly 0.5 to 1 ug was reverse transcribed using random hexamers. TCRdb ran MiXCR on the immunoSEQ multiplex PCR reads and lists one entry per CDR3 protein. The table shows about 69,000 distinct CDR3 sequences, with roughly 94% occurring only once. Input material: CD8+ T cells from PBMCs. These TCRs come from a human donor in good health.

The J gene is TRBJ2-3, the V gene TRBV9; 8 nucleotides align to TRBD2. The CDR3 contains 17 residues. J lost 0 bases, V lost 3 bases, and 9 bases had no gene match. Germline CDR1 is SGDLS and CDR2 is YYNGEE. The CDR3 DNA reads TGTGCCAGCAGCGCCCAGATCGGGGGGGCAAGCACAGATACGCAGTATTTT. This sequence encodes CASSAQIGGASTDTQYF.

The genes are TRBV6-6 and TRBJ1-1; D gene ambiguous. The germline gives CDR1 MNHNY, CDR2 SVGAGI (reference sequence). V lost 2 bases and J 1 base, leaving 5 bases between the germline ends. The CDR3 loop spans 13 amino acids. CDR3 nucleotides: TGTGCCAGCAGTTACACTCAGAACACTGAAGCTTTCTTT. It codes for CASSYTQNTEAFF.

This sequence joins TRBV2 and TRBJ1-5, with a weak D call TRBD1 (5 bases). Deletions cut 6 bases from V and 1 base from J, with 13 bases between. Germline V CDR1 and CDR2: SNHLY, FYNNEI. This CDR3 has 15 residues. The CDR3 DNA follows: TGTGCCAGCAGGGTAGGGACGGACAGCAATCAGCCCCAGCATTTT. It yields the protein CASRVGTDSNQPQHF.

Comments on this clonotype: At one end the junction does not follow the germline gene, possibly because of a read error. The chain has TRBV30 and TRBJ1-2, with D hard to call. The CDR3 runs 15 residues. CDR1 is GTSNPN, CDR2 SVGIG, per germline (reference sequence). The CDR3 spells CARSPGRMNNYGYTF. In DNA, the CDR3 is TGTGCCCGGAGTCCGGGCCGGATGAATAACTATGGCTACACCTTC. The entire variable domain, with the rest obtained from reference TRBV30 and TRBJ1-2, is as follows: SQTIHQWPATLVQPVGSPLSLECTVEGTSNPNLYWYRQAAGRGLQLLFYSVGIGQISSEVPQNLSASRPQDRQFILSSKKLLLSDSGFYLCARSPGRMNNYGYTFGSGTRLTVV.

The chain carries TRBV28 and TRBJ2-5; 7 bases map to TRBD2. The V and J ends lost 5 bases and 5 bases, in that order; junction bases with no gene match: 11. The CDR3 length is 15 residues. The germline gives CDR1 MDHEN, CDR2 SYDVKM. CDR3 sequence reads: CASSLDWTSGETQYF. The CDR3 DNA sequence: TGTGCCAGCAGTCTCGACTGGACTAGTGGGGAGACCCAGTACTTC.

The chain is built from TRBV30 and TRBJ2-2; 12 bases are a match to TRBD2. CDR1 and CDR2 (germline): GTSNPN, SVGIG (reference sequence). The CDR3 contains 16 residues. Trimming cost V 5 bases and J 9 bases; bases outside gene matches: 13. DNA of the CDR3: TGTGCCTGGGACCCTCTAGCGGGGGGGTCCAGCAGGGAGCTGTTTTTT. Translated: CAWDPLAGGSSRELFF.

The chain has TRBV27 and TRBJ2-7; a weak D match, TRBD2 (7 bases). V was cut by 2 bases and J by 4 bases, with 12 bases left in between. Germline V CDR1 and CDR2: MNHEY, SMNVEV (reference sequence). The length of the CDR3 is 14 residues. CDR3 region: CASSLLGGQYEQYF. CDR3 in DNA: TGTGCCAGCAGTTTACTGGGGGGGCAGTACGAGCAGTACTTC.

The chain has TRBV6-5 and TRBJ1-1; D is undetermined. Germline-derived CDR1 and CDR2 are MNHEY and SVGAGI. The CDR3 consists of 11 residues. V was pared by 6 bases and J by 2 bases, with 4 bases between. CDR3 sequence: CASRDNTEAFF. In DNA form, the CDR3 reads TGTGCCAGCAGGGACAACACTGAAGCTTTCTTT.

The table lists this clonotype with a count of one. The chain uses TRBV4-1 and TRBJ1-1; D is ambiguous. The germline V gene has CDR1 MGHRA and CDR2 YSYEKL. Trimming took 2 bases from V and 5 from J, leaving 9 bases between them. This CDR3 has 13 residues. The chain's CDR3 is CASSQQTITEAFF. CDR3 DNA sequence: TGCGCCAGCAGCCAACAAACGATAACTGAAGCTTTCTTT.

The chain joins TRBV19 to TRBJ2-6; D gene unclear. The V end was cut by 3 bases, the J end by 4 bases, with 4 bases between. The germline CDR1 and CDR2 sequences are LNHDA and SQIVND (reference sequence). CDR3 length: 13 amino acids. Here the CDR3 reads CASSITGANVLTF. The CDR3 DNA follows: TGTGCCAGTAGTATCACCGGGGCCAACGTCCTGACTTTC. The whole variable domain, remainder taken from reference TRBV19 and TRBJ2-6, is DGGITQSPKYLFRKEGQNVTLSCEQNLNHDAMYWYRQDPGQGLRLIYYSQIVNDFQKGDIAEGYSVSREKKESFPLTVTSAQKNPTAFYLCASSITGANVLTFGAGSRLTVL.

The rearrangement joins TRBV7-9 to TRBJ1-2, with D unclear. CDR1 and CDR2 from the germline V gene are SEHNR and FQNEAQ (reference sequence). The CDR3 is 15 residues long. Trimming removed 3 bases at V and 4 bases at J, with 15 bases between. The CDR3 here is CASSFGTAITYGYTF. The DNA of the CDR3 is TGTGCCAGCAGCTTCGGAACAGCGATAACCTATGGCTACACCTTC.

The chain has TRBV6-5 and TRBJ2-1; 7 bases are a match to TRBD2. This CDR3 contains 15 residues. V was clipped by 5 bases and J by 2 bases; unmatched bases: 6. Germline V lookup: CDR1 MNHEY, CDR2 SVGAGI. DNA for the CDR3: TGTGCCAGCAGTCTCTCCGGGGGGACCTACAATGAGCAGTTCTTC. Its protein is CASSLSGGTYNEQFF.

This rearrangement joins TRBV29-1 to TRBJ1-1; 9 bases are shared with TRBD1. Germline CDR1 reads SQVTM; CDR2 reads ANQGSEA. The junction had 6 bases not matched to a gene; V was cut back by 3 bases and J by 4 bases. The CDR3 extends over 14 amino acids. CDR3 residues: CSVEGTGIGTEAFF. In DNA form, the CDR3 reads TGCAGCGTTGAGGGGACAGGGATCGGCACTGAAGCTTTCTTT.

The rearrangement links TRBV4-1 to TRBJ1-5; unclear D gene. This CDR3 is built from 15 residues. V was clipped by 2 bases and J by 1 base, with 9 bases between them. CDR1 MGHRA and CDR2 YSYEKL come from the germline V gene. The CDR3 region has the DNA TGCGCCAGCAGCCAAAGGGCCGACAGCAATCAGCCCCAGCATTTT. Residues: CASSQRADSNQPQHF.

The rearrangement uses TRBV24-1 and TRBJ2-4, with TRBD2 matching over 7 bases. Germline loops: CDR1 KGHDR, CDR2 SFDVKD. The CDR3 consists of 15 residues. Losses at the gene ends were 1 base for V and 8 bases for J; bases not matched to a gene: 7. CDR3 in DNA: TGTGCCACCAGTGATTTTAGGGAGGGAGGAGACATTCAGTACTTC. This translates into CATSDFREGGDIQYF.

The J gene is TRBJ1-4, the V gene TRBV5-8, with D uncertain. CDR1 is SGHTS and CDR2 is YDEGEE in the germline V gene. V lost 2 bases and J lost 8, with 13 bases in between. This CDR3 comprises 14 residues. The CDR3 loop is CASSFRTRREKLFF. The CDR3 region has the DNA TGTGCCAGCAGCTTTCGGACCAGAAGGGAAAAACTGTTTTTT. Full variable domain (remainder filled in from reference TRBV5-8 and TRBJ1-4): EAGVTQSPTHLIKTRGQQATLRCSPISGHTSVYWYQQALGLGLQFLLWYDEGEERNRGNFPPRFSGRQFPNYSSELNVNALELEDSALYLCASSFRTRREKLFFGSGTQLSVL.

The chain carries TRBV19 and TRBJ2-7, with TRBD2 matching 7 bases. With 6 bases clipped from V and 2 bases from J, the junction kept 4 bases outside the gene matches. The CDR3 covers 13 residues. CDR1 LNHDA and CDR2 SQIVND come from the germline V gene (reference sequence). CDR3 sequence reads: CASSAGTTYEQYF. Here the CDR3 DNA reads TGTGCCAGTAGCGCAGGGACTACCTACGAGCAGTACTTC.

This clonotype was seen just once. The V call is TRBV28, the J call TRBJ2-1; D possibly corresponds to TRBD2 (5 bases). CDR1 MDHEN and CDR2 SYDVKM come from the germline V gene. V lost 6 bases to trimming and J lost 5 bases, with 17 bases between them. CDR3 length equals 15 residues. The CDR3 DNA reads TGTGCCAGCAGCTCCTTGACTAACCTCAACAATGAGCAGTTCTTC. Its protein product is CASSSLTNLNNEQFF.

This clonotype appeared a single time. The rearrangement uses TRBV28 and TRBJ2-5; 8 bases agree with TRBD2. Germline values: CDR1 MDHEN, CDR2 SYDVKM. The CDR3 extends over 16 amino acids. The ends lost 7 bases at V and 5 bases at J; junction bases unmatched: 15. In DNA, the CDR3 is TGTGCCAGCACCGATCCCGACCGGGAGGGAGGCGAGACCCAGTACTTC. Translating it yields CASTDPDREGGETQYF.

The rearrangement uses TRBV15 and TRBJ2-1; 8 positions match TRBD1. Germline V lookup: CDR1 LNHNV, CDR2 YYDKDF (reference sequence). Germline trimming cut 3 bases from V and 1 base from J; bases unmatched to any gene: 2. This CDR3 is built from 15 residues. CDR3 bases: TGTGCCACCAGCAGCCACAGGGGGTCCTACAATGAGCAGTTCTTC. Amino acid sequence: CATSSHRGSYNEQFF.

The chain recombines TRBV5-1 with TRBJ1-5; D is unresolved. The CDR3 has 14 amino acids. CDR1 is SGHRS, CDR2 YFSETQ, per germline. V lost 2 bases and J lost 12, with 18 bases in between. The DNA of the CDR3 is TGCGCCAGCAGCTTAACCCCGGGGAATCAGTTCCAGCATTTT. Translating gives CASSLTPGNQFQHF.

The chain employs TRBV7-9 and TRBJ1-5, with 11 bases matching TRBD1. Trimming removed 3 bases from V and 7 bases from J; junction bases left unmatched: 2. This CDR3 is built from 14 residues. Germline V gene lookup returns CDR1 SEHNR and CDR2 FQNEAQ (reference sequence). CDR3 nucleotide sequence: TGTGCCAGCAGCTTCGGGACAGGGGGGCAGCCCCAGCATTTT. Its translation is CASSFGTGGQPQHF.

This chain uses TRBV29-1 with TRBJ1-1; no clear D gene. Germline CDR1 SQVTM, CDR2 ANQGSEA. V gave up 7 bases and J gave up 7 bases, with 10 bases separating them. The CDR3 runs 10 residues. In DNA, the CDR3 is TGCAGCGCCTTTCTTGGTGAAGCTTTCTTT. This encodes CSAFLGEAFF.

Details on this clonotype: One end of the junction does not line up with germline, which may come from a read error. The J gene is TRBJ2-7, the V gene TRBV7-7; D not certain. The CDR3 has 14 residues. CDR1 and CDR2 from the germline V gene are SSHAT and FNYEAQ (reference sequence). CDR3: CASSLTRSSYEQYF. CDR3 DNA: TGTGCTAGCAGCTTAACACGGAGCTCCTACGAGCAGTACTTC.

The chain has TRBV28 and TRBJ2-5; 7 bases align to TRBD1. V dropped 6 bases and J dropped 5; count of bases not matched to a gene: 9. Germline CDR1 is MDHEN and CDR2 is SYDVKM. The CDR3 sequence is 14 residues long. DNA for the CDR3: TGTGCCAGCAGCTTCAGGGGGTATTCGGAGACCCAGTACTTC. Its protein is CASSFRGYSETQYF.